This passage covers 13 T cell receptor beta chains from one sample sequenced in a study of T-cell reconstitution after alpha-beta-depleted transplantation in children. A TCRbeta library incorporating unique molecular identifiers was prepared. TCRdb fed the PCR reads into MiXCR, producing one record per CDR3 protein. Of about 900,000 distinct CDR3 sequences in the sample, roughly 29% were seen once. Specimen: PBMCs, mostly from graft donor cells, collected 360 days after TCRalphabeta/CD19-depleted stem cell transplant. Receptor source: a boy younger than two who had a stem cell transplant for SCID, so the T cells may come from the graft donor.

The rearrangement joins TRBV7-9 to TRBJ2-7, with 7 bases aligning to TRBD1. CDR1 is SEHNR and CDR2 is FQNEAQ in the germline V gene (reference sequence). CDR3 length: 11 amino acids. V shed 1 base, J shed 13 bases, and the junction held 4 bases outside the gene matches. The CDR3 sequence is CASSLGDRAYF. The CDR3 DNA sequence: TGTGCCAGCAGCTTAGGAGACAGGGCTTACTTC.

The rearrangement links TRBV7-2 to TRBJ2-3; TRBD1 agrees at 9 bases. CDR1 and CDR2 from the germline V gene are SGHTA and FQGNSA. This CDR3 spans 16 amino acids. V lost 2 bases to trimming and J lost 7 bases; unmatched junction nucleotides: 10. In nucleotides, the CDR3 is TGTGCCAGCAGCTTAACCGGGACAGGGAAGGTGAATACGCAGTATTTT. It yields the protein CASSLTGTGKVNTQYF.

This clonotype was detected ten times or more. V usage is TRBV6-2 or TRBV6-3 and J usage is TRBJ2-7, with no clear D. V shed 6 bases and J shed 3 bases, with 18 bases lying between them. CDR1 MNHEY and CDR2 SVGEGT come from the germline V gene. The CDR3 has 15 amino acids. CDR3 protein: CASSGANKGSYEQYF. CDR3 sequence (DNA): TGTGCCAGCAGCGGAGCGAACAAGGGTAGCTACGAGCAGTACTTC.

The chain carries TRBV15 and TRBJ2-7; 7 bases map to TRBD1. The CDR3 is 16 amino acids. V trimming: 4 bases; J trimming: 1 base; junction bases outside the gene matches: 10. The germline V gene has CDR1 LNHNV and CDR2 YYDKDF (reference sequence). The DNA for the CDR3 is TGTGCCACCAGCAAACAACAGGGGCCCCCTTCCTACGAGCAGTACTTC. Protein sequence: CATSKQQGPPSYEQYF. The full variable domain, completed using reference TRBV15 and TRBJ2-7, is DAMVIQNPRYQVTQFGKPVTLSCSQTLNHNVMYWYQQKSSQAPKLLFHYYDKDFNNEADTPDNFQSRRPNTSFCFLDIRSPGLGDTAMYLCATSKQQGPPSYEQYFGPGTRLTVT.

The chain recombines TRBV28 with TRBJ1-1, with 7 bases fitting TRBD1. Trimming cost V 6 bases and J 3 bases; bases outside gene matches: 7. Germline assignment: CDR1 MDHEN and CDR2 SYDVKM. The CDR3 has 14 amino acids. Here the CDR3 reads CASSSQGLDTEAFF. The CDR3 DNA is TGTGCCAGCAGCTCACAGGGGTTGGACACTGAAGCTTTCTTT.

The rearrangement uses TRBV4-3 and TRBJ2-6, with 8 bases aligning to TRBD1. Germline V lookup: CDR1 LGHNA, CDR2 YSLEER. The CDR3 loop spans 18 amino acids. Trimming cost V 4 bases and J 2 bases; bases outside gene matches: 10. The CDR3 protein is CASSRHRQGPTGANVLTF. CDR3 coding DNA: TGCGCCAGCAGCCGACACCGACAGGGGCCAACTGGGGCCAACGTCCTGACTTTC.

A few counts support this clonotype. The chain links TRBV7-2 to TRBJ2-4; 8 bases are a match to TRBD2. CDR3 length equals 16 residues. The ends lost 0 bases at V and 4 bases at J; junction bases unmatched: 5. The germline V gene has CDR1 SGHTA and CDR2 FQGNSA. As DNA, the CDR3 is TGTGCCAGCAGCTTAGCCGCGGGGGGTCCTAAAAACATTCAGTACTTC. Its protein is CASSLAAGGPKNIQYF.

The V and J genes are TRBV5-1 and TRBJ2-5; D is possibly TRBD2 (5 bases). Germline assignment: CDR1 SGHRS and CDR2 YFSETQ. The V gene lost 2 bases and the J gene lost 3 bases, with 14 bases spanning the gap. The CDR3 is made up of 15 amino acids. In DNA form, the CDR3 reads TGCGCCAGCAGCTTCGCACCCAGGCGGGAAGAGACCCAGTACTTC. It translates to CASSFAPRREETQYF.

The chain uses TRBV6-2 or TRBV6-3 and TRBJ2-5; tentatively, D is TRBD2 (6 bases). Germline V lookup: CDR1 MNHEY, CDR2 SVGEGT. V dropped 4 bases and J dropped 3 bases, with 18 bases sitting between them. The CDR3 is 16 residues long. CDR3 DNA sequence: TGTGCCAGCAGTTCCCCCCGGGAGTTGGGAGAAGAGACCCAGTACTTC. Residues: CASSSPRELGEETQYF.

This clonotype was seen a few times. V gene TRBV7-2 combines with J gene TRBJ2-3; D perhaps matches TRBD1 (5 bases). The CDR3 has 15 amino acids. V was shortened by 5 bases and J by 6 bases, with 18 bases between the two germline ends. CDR1 SGHTA and CDR2 FQGNSA come from the germline V gene. In DNA form, the CDR3 reads TGTGCCAGCAGCGTCGCAGGGATTAGTAGCGATACGCAGTATTTT. Protein product: CASSVAGISSDTQYF. Drawing the rest from reference TRBV7-2 and TRBJ2-3, the complete variable domain is GAGVSQSPSNKVTEKGKDVELRCDPISGHTALYWYRQSLGQGLEFLIYFQGNSAPDKSGLPSDRFSAERTGGSVSTLTIQRTQQEDSAVYLCASSVAGISSDTQYFGPGTRLTVL.

This clonotype has just a few counts. The chain uses TRBV6-1 and TRBJ2-5; D may be TRBD1 (5 bases). The V end was cut by 6 bases, the J end by 4 bases, with 15 bases between. Per the germline V gene, CDR1 is MNHNS and CDR2 is SASEGT. The CDR3 totals 14 residues. CDR3 loop: CASRPTGSLETQYF. CDR3 in DNA: TGTGCCAGCAGGCCCACAGGTTCTTTAGAGACCCAGTACTTC.

The CDR3 protein is CASSSRQGRIHYGYTF. The DNA for the CDR3 is TGTGCCAGCAGTTCCCGACAGGGGAGGATACACTATGGCTACACCTTC. The chain recombines TRBV12-3 or TRBV12-4 with TRBJ1-2; 8 nucleotides align to TRBD1. Unmatched junction bases numbered 10, after V lost 4 bases and J lost 3 bases. This CDR3 is 16 amino acids long.

The rearrangement links TRBV20-1 to TRBJ2-2; 9 nucleotides agree with TRBD1. Looked up from germline, CDR1 is DFQATT and CDR2 is SNEGSKA (reference sequence). Unmatched junction bases numbered 2, after V lost 5 bases and J lost 1 base. The CDR3 is 14 amino acids. CDR3 region: CSAGTGKNTGELFF. The DNA for the CDR3 is TGCAGTGCTGGGACAGGGAAGAACACCGGGGAGCTGTTTTTT.